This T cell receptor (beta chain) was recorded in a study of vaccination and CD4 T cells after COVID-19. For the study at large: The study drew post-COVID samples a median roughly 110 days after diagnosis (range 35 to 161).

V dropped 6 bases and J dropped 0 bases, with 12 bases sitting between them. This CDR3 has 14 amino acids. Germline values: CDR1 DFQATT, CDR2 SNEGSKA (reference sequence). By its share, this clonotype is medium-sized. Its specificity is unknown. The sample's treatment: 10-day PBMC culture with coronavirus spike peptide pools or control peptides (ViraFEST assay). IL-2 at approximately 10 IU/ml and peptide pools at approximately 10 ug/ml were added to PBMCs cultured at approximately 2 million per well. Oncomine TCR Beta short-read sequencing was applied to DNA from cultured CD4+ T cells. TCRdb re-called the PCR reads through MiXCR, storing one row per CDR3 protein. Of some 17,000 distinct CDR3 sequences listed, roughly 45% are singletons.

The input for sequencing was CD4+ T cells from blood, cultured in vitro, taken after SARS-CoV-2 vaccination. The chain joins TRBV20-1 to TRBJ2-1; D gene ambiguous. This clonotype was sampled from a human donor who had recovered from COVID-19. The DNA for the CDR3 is TGCAGTGCCCCGGACCGGAGCTCCTACAATGAGCAGTTCTTC. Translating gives CSAPDRSSYNEQFF.